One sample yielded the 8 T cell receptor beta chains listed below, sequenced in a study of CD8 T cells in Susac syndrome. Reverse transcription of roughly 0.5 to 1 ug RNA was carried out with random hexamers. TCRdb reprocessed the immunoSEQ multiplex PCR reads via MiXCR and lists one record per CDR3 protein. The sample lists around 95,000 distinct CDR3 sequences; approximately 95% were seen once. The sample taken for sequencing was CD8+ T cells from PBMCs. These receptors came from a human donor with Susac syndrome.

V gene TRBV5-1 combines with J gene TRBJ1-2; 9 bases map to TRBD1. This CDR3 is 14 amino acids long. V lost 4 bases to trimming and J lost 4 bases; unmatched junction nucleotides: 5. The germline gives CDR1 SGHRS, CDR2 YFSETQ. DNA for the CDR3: TGCGCCAGCAGCCGGGACAGGGATTCCTATGGCTACACCTTC. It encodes CASSRDRDSYGYTF.

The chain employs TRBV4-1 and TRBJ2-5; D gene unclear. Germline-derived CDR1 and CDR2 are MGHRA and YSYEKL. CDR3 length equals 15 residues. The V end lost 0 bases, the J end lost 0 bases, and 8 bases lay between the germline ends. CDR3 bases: TGCGCCAGCAGCCAAGATCCCGGCTACCAAGAGACCCAGTACTTC. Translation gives CASSQDPGYQETQYF.

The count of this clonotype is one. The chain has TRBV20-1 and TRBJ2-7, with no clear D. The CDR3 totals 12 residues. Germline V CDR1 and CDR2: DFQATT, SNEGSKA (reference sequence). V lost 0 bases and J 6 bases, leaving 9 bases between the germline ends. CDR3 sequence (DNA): TGCAGTGCTAGAGACGGACCCAGCGAGCAGTACTTC. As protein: CSARDGPSEQYF.

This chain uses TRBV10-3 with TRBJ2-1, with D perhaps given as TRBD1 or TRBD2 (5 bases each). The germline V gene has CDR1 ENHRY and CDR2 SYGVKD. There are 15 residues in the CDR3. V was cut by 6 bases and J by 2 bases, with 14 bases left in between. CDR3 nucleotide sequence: TGTGCCATCAGGGAATCAGGGACCCCCTACAATGAGCAGTTCTTC. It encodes CAIRESGTPYNEQFF.

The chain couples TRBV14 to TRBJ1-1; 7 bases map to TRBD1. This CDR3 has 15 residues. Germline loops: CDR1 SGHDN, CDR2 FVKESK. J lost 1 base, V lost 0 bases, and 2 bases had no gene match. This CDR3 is CASSQERTGNTEAFF. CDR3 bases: TGTGCCAGCAGCCAAGAAAGGACAGGGAACACTGAAGCTTTCTTT. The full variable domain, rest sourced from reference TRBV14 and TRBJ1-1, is EAGVTQFPSHSVIEKGQTVTLRCDPISGHDNLYWYRRVMGKEIKFLLHFVKESKQDESGMPNNRFLAERTGGTYSTLKVQPAELEDSGVYFCASSQERTGNTEAFFGQGTRLTVV.

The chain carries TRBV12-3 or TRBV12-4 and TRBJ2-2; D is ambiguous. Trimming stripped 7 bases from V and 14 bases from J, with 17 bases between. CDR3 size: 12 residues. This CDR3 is CASTPTPLLLFF. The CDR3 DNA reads TGTGCCAGCACCCCAACCCCTCTCCTCCTGTTTTTT.

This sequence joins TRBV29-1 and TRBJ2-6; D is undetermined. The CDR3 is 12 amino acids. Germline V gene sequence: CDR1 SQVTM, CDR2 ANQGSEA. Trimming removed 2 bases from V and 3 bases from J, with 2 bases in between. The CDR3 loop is CSVERGANVLTF. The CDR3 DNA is TGCAGCGTTGAACGTGGGGCCAACGTCCTGACTTTC. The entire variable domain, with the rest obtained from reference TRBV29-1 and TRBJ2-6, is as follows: SAVISQKPSRDICQRGTSLTIQCQVDSQVTMMFWYRQQPGQSLTLIATANQGSEATYESGFVIDKFPISRPNLTFSTLTVSNMSPEDSSIYLCSVERGANVLTFGAGSRLTVL.

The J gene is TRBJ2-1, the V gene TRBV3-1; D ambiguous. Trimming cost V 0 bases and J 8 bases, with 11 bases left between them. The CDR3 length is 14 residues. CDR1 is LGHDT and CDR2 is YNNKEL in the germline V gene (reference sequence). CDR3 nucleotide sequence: TGTGCCAGCAGCCAAGATGGAGTCCGCTATGAGCAGTTCTTC. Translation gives CASSQDGVRYEQFF.